These 26 T cell receptor beta chains were sequenced from one sample in a study of low-dose radiotherapy and immunotherapy resistance in tumors. Both TCRalpha and TCRbeta chains were reverse transcribed with V-gene-specific primers. For amplifying TCRs, the PCR ran for 15 to 20 cycles with Phusion, which was used together with a constant-region primer and the adapter on the V primers. TCRdb reprocessed the reads via MiXCR and lists one record per CDR3 protein. The sample includes some 82,000 distinct CDR3 sequences, 15% to 20% of them seen just once. Noted time point: before trial treatment. The sample here was PBMCs, taken before treatment. The receptors shown here come from a male donor with prostate cancer.

This clonotype was observed at least ten times. The rearrangement links TRBV19 to TRBJ1-5, with 7 nucleotides matching TRBD1. Trimming at V came to 4 bases and at J to 2 bases, leaving 11 bases not matched to a gene. The CDR3 totals 17 residues. Germline V gene sequence: CDR1 LNHDA, CDR2 SQIVND (reference sequence). The CDR3 loop is CASSTYKGGTGNQPQHF. The CDR3 coding sequence is TGTGCCAGTAGTACATACAAAGGGGGGACAGGCAATCAGCCCCAGCATTTT.

There are many counts of this clonotype. The CDR3 protein is CASSQALGGGPSYEQYF. For the CDR3, the DNA is TGCGCCAGCAGCCAAGCCCTTGGCGGGGGGCCCTCCTACGAGCAGTACTTC. The chain has TRBV4-1 and TRBJ2-7, with TRBD2 matching over 8 bases. V lost 1 base to trimming and J lost 0 bases; unmatched junction nucleotides: 8. CDR1 MGHRA and CDR2 YSYEKL come from the germline V gene. This CDR3 is 17 amino acids long.

The table lists this clonotype with many counts. The genes are TRBV7-2 and TRBJ1-2; D remains unclear. Trimming took off 3 bases at V and 4 bases at J, with 9 bases between the two ends. The CDR3 covers 13 residues. From germline, CDR1 is SGHTA and CDR2 FQGNSA. CDR3 in DNA: TGTGCCAGCAGCTTCGAGCCAGGCTATGGCTACACCTTC. The encoded protein is CASSFEPGYGYTF. Full variable domain (outside the CDR3, taken from reference TRBV7-2 and TRBJ1-2): GAGVSQSPSNKVTEKGKDVELRCDPISGHTALYWYRQSLGQGLEFLIYFQGNSAPDKSGLPSDRFSAERTGGSVSTLTIQRTQQEDSAVYLCASSFEPGYGYTFGSGTRLTVV.

This clonotype occurred many times. The chain couples TRBV20-1 to TRBJ2-7, with 9 bases identical to TRBD2. V lost 6 bases to trimming and J lost 0 bases; unmatched junction nucleotides: 12. The CDR3 has 16 amino acids. Per the germline V gene, CDR1 is DFQATT and CDR2 is SNEGSKA (reference sequence). The CDR3 spells CSAQSGLAGPSYEQYF. The CDR3 coding sequence is TGCAGTGCACAAAGTGGCCTAGCGGGGCCCTCCTACGAGCAGTACTTC.

The sample holds many counts of this clonotype. The V gene is TRBV6-1, the J gene TRBJ1-1; TRBD1 is a possible D gene (6 bases). Between the trimmed V and J ends, which lost 9 bases and 8 bases, there was a span of 25 bases. CDR1 MNHNS and CDR2 SASEGT come from the germline V gene. The CDR3 is 15 amino acids. CDR3 sequence (DNA): TGTGCCAGTGAGGCCAGGGGAGACGCCCGGGAAGAAGCTTTCTTT. It codes for CASEARGDAREEAFF.

This clonotype was detected many times. V gene TRBV3-1 combines with J gene TRBJ2-3, with D possibly being TRBD2 (5 bases). V lost 8 bases to trimming and J lost 7 bases, with 13 bases between them. CDR1 is LGHDT and CDR2 is YNNKEL in the germline V gene (reference sequence). There are 12 residues in the CDR3. CDR3 DNA sequence: TGTGCCAGCGCCCCGGGGAGCCATACGCAGTATTTT. Amino acids: CASAPGSHTQYF.

V and J are TRBV30 and TRBJ2-3; D gene uncertain. CDR1 and CDR2 from the germline V gene are GTSNPN and SVGIG (reference sequence). The germline V and J ends were trimmed by 2 bases and 2 bases, with 8 bases remaining between them. The length of the CDR3 is 13 residues. The CDR3 sequence: CAWSFGPTDTQYF. Written as DNA, the CDR3 is TGTGCCTGGAGTTTCGGTCCCACAGATACGCAGTATTTT.

The V and J genes are TRBV28 and TRBJ2-5, with D maybe TRBD2 (6 bases). Germline V CDR1 and CDR2: MDHEN, SYDVKM. The CDR3 is 15 residues long. V shed 5 bases and J shed 0 bases, with 13 bases lying between them. The DNA for the CDR3 is TGTGCCAGCAGTGCCTCTGGGGGGAACCAAGAGACCCAGTACTTC. It codes for CASSASGGNQETQYF.

In its sample, this clonotype was seen a few times. V gene TRBV2 combines with J gene TRBJ1-6; no reliable D call. Per germline, CDR1 SNHLY and CDR2 FYNNEI. There are 14 residues in the CDR3. The V and J ends lost 3 bases and 5 bases respectively, with 8 bases between them. Written as DNA, the CDR3 is TGTGCCAGCAGTGATCCAATGAATAATTCACCCCTCCACTTT. It translates to CASSDPMNNSPLHF.

This clonotype was seen many times. The chain recombines TRBV6-1 with TRBJ2-1; 7 nucleotides match TRBD1. In germline, CDR1 is MNHNS, CDR2 SASEGT. V dropped 6 bases and J dropped 0; count of bases not matched to a gene: 2. This CDR3 contains 14 residues. The CDR3: CASRTGVSYNEQFF. For the CDR3, the DNA is TGTGCCAGCAGAACAGGGGTCTCCTACAATGAGCAGTTCTTC.

This sequence joins TRBV5-4 and TRBJ1-5; D gene ambiguous. The CDR3 has 15 amino acids. Deletions cut 0 bases from V and 2 bases from J, with 9 bases between. Germline V CDR1 and CDR2: SGHNT, YYREEE (reference sequence). The CDR3 DNA reads TGTGCCAGCAGCTTGGCCGAAGATGGCAATCAGCCCCAGCATTTT. It is translated as CASSLAEDGNQPQHF. The complete variable domain, with remaining parts taken from reference TRBV5-4 and TRBJ1-5, reads ETGVTQSPTHLIKTRGQQVTLRCSSQSGHNTVSWYQQALGQGPQFIFQYYREEENGRGNFPPRFSGLQFPNYSSELNVNALELDDSALYLCASSLAEDGNQPQHFGDGTRLSIL.

As to this clonotype: Only one base separates this from a far larger clonotype, so it likely reflects a read error. The V and J genes are TRBV21-1 and TRBJ2-1; TRBD1 is the table's D call and was not checked against the DNA. TRBV21-1 constitutes a pseudogene. There are 13 residues in the CDR3. The CDR3 loop reads CASSWTGGSEQFF. The CDR3 DNA follows: TGTGCCAGCAGCTGGACAGGGGGCAGTGAGCAGTTCTTC.

The table lists this clonotype with many counts. This chain links TRBV4-1 with TRBJ2-6, with D possibly TRBD2 on 7 matching bases. This CDR3 contains 17 residues. Per the germline V gene, CDR1 is MGHRA and CDR2 is YSYEKL. V was shortened by 9 bases and J by 1 base, with 19 bases between the two germline ends. CDR3 loop: CASPGGATSSGANVLTF. DNA of the CDR3: TGCGCCAGTCCTGGGGGGGCCACAAGTTCTGGGGCCAACGTCCTGACTTTC.

In this sample, this clonotype turned up many times. The chain uses TRBV20-1 and TRBJ1-5, with D unresolved. The CDR3 covers 12 residues. The V and J ends lost 3 bases and 2 bases respectively, with 5 bases between them. The germline CDR1 and CDR2 sequences are DFQATT and SNEGSKA (reference sequence). CDR3 amino acids: CSASPGNQPQHF. For the CDR3, the DNA is TGCAGTGCTAGTCCCGGCAATCAGCCCCAGCATTTT.

This clonotype was seen repeatedly, ten times or more. This chain joins TRBV15 and TRBJ1-1; unclear D gene. Germline V lookup: CDR1 LNHNV, CDR2 YYDKDF (reference sequence). V was cut by 0 bases and J by 2 bases, with 16 bases left in between. This CDR3 has 17 residues. CDR3 nucleotide sequence: TGTGCCACCAGCAGAGATCTGGTTAAAGGGAAAAACACTGAAGCTTTCTTT. This sequence encodes CATSRDLVKGKNTEAFF.

This clonotype has at least ten counts. V gene TRBV4-1 combines with J gene TRBJ1-1, with TRBD1 matching over 9 bases. The CDR3 extends over 16 amino acids. From germline, CDR1 is MGHRA and CDR2 YSYEKL. V was clipped by 3 bases and J by 0 bases; unmatched bases: 5. CDR3 coding DNA: TGCGCCAGCAGCCAGGCACAGGGGGCCCTGAACACTGAAGCTTTCTTT. Translating gives CASSQAQGALNTEAFF.

There are many counts of this clonotype. V gene TRBV2 combines with J gene TRBJ2-7; 8 bases map to TRBD2. The CDR3 runs to 18 residues. Germline values: CDR1 SNHLY, CDR2 FYNNEI. Germline trimming cut 6 bases from V and 2 bases from J; bases unmatched to any gene: 18. The CDR3: CASRRTTTPAGVTYEQYF. The CDR3 region has the DNA TGTGCCAGCAGGCGTACAACTACTCCAGCGGGGGTAACCTACGAGCAGTACTTC.

At least ten counts were recorded for this clonotype. J is TRBJ1-6 and V is TRBV20-1, with D possibly matching TRBD1 (6 bases). Trimming left V 6 bases short and J 9 bases short, with 21 bases between. Looked up from germline, CDR1 is DFQATT and CDR2 is SNEGSKA (reference sequence). The CDR3 is 15 amino acids. CDR3 loop: CSATGGAQGGSPLHF. The DNA for the CDR3 is TGCAGTGCGACGGGGGGGGCGCAGGGTGGTTCACCCCTCCACTTT.

V and J are TRBV6-2 or TRBV6-3 and TRBJ2-2, with D tentatively TRBD1 (6 bases). The CDR3 totals 16 residues. The germline V and J ends were trimmed by 5 bases and 2 bases, with 15 bases remaining between them. Per germline, CDR1 MNHEY and CDR2 SVGEGT. The CDR3 spells CASSLHAGANTGELFF. CDR3 DNA sequence: TGTGCCAGCAGTCTTCACGCAGGGGCAAACACCGGGGAGCTGTTTTTT.

This clonotype was counted many times. V usage is TRBV28 and J usage is TRBJ2-7, with 9 positions matching TRBD1. Trimming cost V 5 bases and J 6 bases; bases outside gene matches: 14. Germline V gene data show CDR1 as MDHEN and CDR2 as SYDVKM. CDR3 length equals 16 residues. The DNA for the CDR3 is TGTGCCAGCAGTCTCTCCTTCGGGACAGGGACCGTCGAGCAGTACTTC. Its protein is CASSLSFGTGTVEQYF.

The V gene is TRBV10-3, the J gene TRBJ2-3; maybe TRBD2 (6 bases). The germline gives CDR1 ENHRY, CDR2 SYGVKD. The germline V and J ends were trimmed by 8 bases and 1 base, with 7 bases remaining between them. The length of the CDR3 is 12 residues. CDR3 region: CAIGEGTDTQYF. CDR3 nucleotides: TGTGCCATCGGGGAGGGCACAGATACGCAGTATTTT.

This clonotype was found many times. The chain combines TRBV2 with TRBJ1-6; 8 bases are a match to TRBD1. Germline CDR1 is SNHLY and CDR2 is FYNNEI. This CDR3 comprises 15 residues. Trimming at V came to 5 bases and at J to 7 bases, leaving 7 bases not matched to a gene. CDR3 sequence reads: CASSPTGVGNSPLHF. As DNA, the CDR3 is TGTGCCAGCAGTCCGACAGGGGTAGGAAATTCACCCCTCCACTTT.

The rearrangement uses TRBV10-3 and TRBJ2-5; 10 bases line up with TRBD2. This CDR3 is 14 amino acids long. The junction had 2 bases not matched to a gene; V was cut back by 5 bases and J by 2 bases. Germline CDR1 reads ENHRY; CDR2 reads SYGVKD. CDR3 coding DNA: TGTGCCATCAGTAGCGGGGGGGGGCAAGAGACCCAGTACTTC. This translates into CAISSGGGQETQYF.

This clonotype was counted many times. The rearrangement uses TRBV6-2 or TRBV6-3 and TRBJ1-1, with D possibly TRBD1 on 6 matching bases. V lost 0 bases, J lost 4 bases, and 12 bases lay in between. This CDR3 is 15 amino acids long. The germline V gene encodes CDR1 MNHEY and CDR2 SVGEGT. The CDR3 DNA sequence: TGTGCCAGCAGTTACTCGAACGACAGGAGCACTGAAGCTTTCTTT. The encoded protein is CASSYSNDRSTEAFF.

This clonotype was observed many times. This sequence joins TRBV11-2 and TRBJ1-6; tentative D call: TRBD1 (6 bases). Germline V lookup: CDR1 SGHAT, CDR2 FQNNGV. V was clipped by 5 bases and J by 9 bases, with 17 bases between them. The CDR3 spans 15 residues. The CDR3 loop is CASSRPGQRVSPLHF. CDR3 coding DNA: TGTGCCAGCAGCCGGCCCGGACAGCGCGTTTCACCCCTCCACTTT.

This clonotype was found many times. This chain joins TRBV3-1 and TRBJ2-5; D is perhaps TRBD2 (5 bases). CDR3 length: 15 residues. Trimming pared 2 bases from V and 3 bases from J, leaving 13 bases between. Looked up from germline, CDR1 is LGHDT and CDR2 is YNNKEL (reference sequence). This CDR3 reads CASSQSWGAKETQYF. In DNA, the CDR3 is TGTGCCAGCAGCCAAAGTTGGGGAGCCAAAGAGACCCAGTACTTC.